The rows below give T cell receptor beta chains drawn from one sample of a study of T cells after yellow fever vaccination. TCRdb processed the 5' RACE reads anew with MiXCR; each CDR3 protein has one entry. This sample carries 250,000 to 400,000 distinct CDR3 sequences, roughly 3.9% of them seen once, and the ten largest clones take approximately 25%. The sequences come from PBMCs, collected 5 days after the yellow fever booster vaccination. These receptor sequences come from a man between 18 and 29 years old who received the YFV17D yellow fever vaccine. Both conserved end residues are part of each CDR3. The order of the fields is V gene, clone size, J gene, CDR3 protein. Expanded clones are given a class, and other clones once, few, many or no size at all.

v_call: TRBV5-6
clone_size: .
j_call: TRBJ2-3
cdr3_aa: CASSPKWGVSDTQYF

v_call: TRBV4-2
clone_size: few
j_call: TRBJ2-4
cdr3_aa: CASSPSGGGAFQYF

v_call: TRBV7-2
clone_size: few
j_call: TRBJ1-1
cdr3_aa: CASVARTGSPEAFF

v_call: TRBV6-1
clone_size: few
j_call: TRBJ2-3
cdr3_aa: CASSPRGGAGTDTQYF

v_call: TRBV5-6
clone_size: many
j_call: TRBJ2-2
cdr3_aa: CASSKRRQNTGELFF

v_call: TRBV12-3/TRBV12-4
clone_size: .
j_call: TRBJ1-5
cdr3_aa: CASSGAPGVGNQPQHF

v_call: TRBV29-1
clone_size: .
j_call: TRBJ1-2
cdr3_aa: CSVEKQSYGYTF

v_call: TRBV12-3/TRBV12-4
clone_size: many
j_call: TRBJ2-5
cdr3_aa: CASSSPGGPRPETQYF

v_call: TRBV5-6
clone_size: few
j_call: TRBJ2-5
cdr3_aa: CASSLYPETQYF

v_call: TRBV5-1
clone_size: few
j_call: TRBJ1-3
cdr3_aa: CASSLLGISGNTIYF

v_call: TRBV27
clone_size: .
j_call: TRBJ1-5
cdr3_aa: CASYLWPQHF

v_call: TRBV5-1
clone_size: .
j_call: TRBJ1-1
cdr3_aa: CASSARPAGAGMNTEAFF

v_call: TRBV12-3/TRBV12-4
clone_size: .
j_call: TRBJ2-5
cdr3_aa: CASRSRGGLAQETQYF